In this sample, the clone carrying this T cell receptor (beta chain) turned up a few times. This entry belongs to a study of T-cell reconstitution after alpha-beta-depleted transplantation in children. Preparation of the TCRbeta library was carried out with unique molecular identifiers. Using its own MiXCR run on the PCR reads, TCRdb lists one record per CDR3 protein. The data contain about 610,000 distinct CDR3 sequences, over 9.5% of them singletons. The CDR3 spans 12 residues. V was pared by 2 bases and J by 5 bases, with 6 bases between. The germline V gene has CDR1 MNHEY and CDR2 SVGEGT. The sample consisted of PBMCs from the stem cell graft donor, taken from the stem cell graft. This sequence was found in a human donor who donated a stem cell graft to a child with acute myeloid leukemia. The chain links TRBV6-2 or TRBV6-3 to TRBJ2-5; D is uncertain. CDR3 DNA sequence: TGTGCCAGCAGTTACGCCAGGGAGACCCAGTACTTC. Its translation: CASSYARETQYF.